This TCR beta chain is drawn from a study of blood T cell repertoires in COVID-19. Study-level information: T cells, B-cell-depleted T cells, or PBMCs provided the cDNA or gDNA that served as material.

The repertoire was sequenced with immunoSEQ multiplex PCR; TCRdb's copy has only in-frame clones and lacks some. Of over 120,000 clones listed, about 87% are singletons. Trimming removed 3 bases from V and 4 bases from J; junction bases left unmatched: 5. The germline CDR1 and CDR2 sequences are SGHTA and FQGNSA. The CDR3 is made up of 14 amino acids. This clonotype was obtained from a human donor in a cohort sampled during active COVID-19. This rearrangement joins TRBV7-2 to TRBJ1-1; 7 bases fit TRBD1. Sequences were obtained from peripheral blood. CDR3 nucleotide sequence: TGTGCCAGCAGCTTCGCCCAGGGGGTCACTGAAGCTTTCTTT. Translated: CASSFAQGVTEAFF.